The sequence of this T cell receptor beta chain was determined in a study of Graves' ophthalmopathy and Graves' hyperthyroidism. Disease in donors with ophthalmopathy had moderate-to-severe activity, CAS ≥3, NOSPECS ≥4 and under 3 months' duration. Amplification from RNA transcripts yielded the TCR beta CDR3 regions. RT-PCR was first run with HTBI primers, then multiplex PCR in a second round. TCRdb passed the multiplex PCR reads through MiXCR, listing each CDR3 protein once. The table includes about 400,000 distinct CDR3 sequences, 18% detected once. In the case of this clonotype: Its antigen is still unknown.

The V end lost 3 bases, the J end lost 1 base, and 9 bases lay between the germline ends. The CDR3 extends over 14 amino acids. Germline V lookup: CDR1 LNHNV, CDR2 YYDKDF (reference sequence). General study findings and limits: The model forecast ophthalmopathy progression, reaching about 70% sensitivity and around 75% specificity. A majority of expanded thyroid clonotypes exceeding 0.001 frequency were likewise present in blood.

Sequencing was done on a sample of peripheral blood. The chain joins TRBV15 to TRBJ2-5; D is perhaps TRBD1 or TRBD2 (5 bases each). This clonotype originated in a woman in her late teens or twenties with Graves' ophthalmopathy. The CDR3 DNA sequence: TGTGCCACCAGCAGGAGGGGTAGCCAAGAGACCCAGTACTTC. This sequence encodes CATSRRGSQETQYF.